This TCR beta chain was sequenced in a study of OX40 agonist ivuxolimab in advanced cancers. In the study overall: Patients enrolled in dose escalation were diagnosed with hepatocellular carcinoma, melanoma, renal cell or head and neck cancer. A partial response was reached by three patients: one with hepatocellular carcinoma and two with cutaneous melanoma.

Repertoires were generated with immunoSEQ multiplex PCR, while TCRdb's copy carries only in-frame clones and drops some. This table has some 74,000 clones, around 80% appearing once. This clonotype was obtained from an adult with an advanced solid tumor such as melanoma, head and neck, liver or kidney cancer. Specimen: CD4+ or CD8+ T cells sorted from blood, collected in a trial of the OX40 agonist ivuxolimab.

The CDR3 loop is CASTFMGGSISGNTIYF. The DNA of the CDR3 is TGTGCCAGCACCTTCATGGGGGGCTCCATCTCTGGAAACACCATATATTTT. This rearrangement joins TRBV7-9 to TRBJ1-3; D perhaps matches TRBD1 (6 bases). With 7 bases removed from V and 0 bases from J, the gap between germline ends came to 19 bases. The CDR3 has 17 residues. Germline V gene data show CDR1 as SEHNR and CDR2 as FQNEAQ (reference sequence).